Included here is one T cell receptor beta chain sequence, with context. This specimen comes from a study of tumor T cells in aggressive B-cell lymphoma. Sequencing used immunoSEQ multiplex PCR; TCRdb keeps in-frame clones, though not all of them. The sample has thousands of clones, around nine tenths seen once. V was clipped by 5 bases and J by 7 bases; unmatched bases: 8. The CDR3 spans 14 residues. Germline values: CDR1 MNHEY, CDR2 SVGAGI. The TCR was taken from an adult with diffuse large B cell lymphoma. J is TRBJ1-5 and V is TRBV6-5; TRBD1 matches at 7 bases. Sequences were obtained from tumor tissue. CDR3 residues: CASSPTGLGQPQHF. The CDR3 DNA reads TGTGCCAGCAGTCCGACAGGGCTGGGACAGCCCCAGCATTTT.